This record concerns one TCR beta chain sequence. The data originate from a study of blood T cell repertoires in COVID-19. Study summary: The United States, Italy and Spain were the sources of the acute and convalescent COVID-19 samples.

Trimming pared 5 bases from V and 4 bases from J, leaving 11 bases between. This CDR3 spans 14 amino acids. Germline lookup yields CDR1 MDHEN and CDR2 SYDVKM. The protocol was immunoSEQ multiplex PCR, while the TCRdb copy is restricted to in-frame clones and leaves out a portion. Of fewer than 110,000 clones detected, 65% to 80% appear once; the ten largest clones hold 4.3%. This rearrangement joins TRBV28 to TRBJ2-2; D is possibly TRBD2 (7 bases). This clonotype was sampled from a man aged 65 to 85 with acute or convalescent COVID-19. The sequencing sample was made of peripheral blood. CDR3 sequence: CASSGGARTGELFF. DNA for the CDR3: TGTGCCAGCAGTGGGGGGGCCCGCACCGGGGAGCTGTTTTTT.